The source of this T cell receptor beta chain is a study of blood T cell repertoires in COVID-19. TCRdb keeps only in-frame clones here, not all; method: immunoSEQ multiplex PCR. This sample has about 28,000 clones; 70% to 90% occur once, and the top ten carry 9% to 9.5%. This sequence originates from a human donor in a cohort sampled during active COVID-19. Sequences were obtained from peripheral blood.

The CDR3 DNA reads TGCAGCGTTGAAGATCCGGACAGACAAAACACCGGGGAGCTGTTTTTT. It yields the protein CSVEDPDRQNTGELFF. The chain combines TRBV29-1 with TRBJ2-2, with D possibly matching TRBD1 (6 bases). Germline V gene data show CDR1 as SQVTM and CDR2 as ANQGSEA. V was clipped by 0 bases and J by 2 bases, with 13 bases between them. The CDR3 length is 16 residues.